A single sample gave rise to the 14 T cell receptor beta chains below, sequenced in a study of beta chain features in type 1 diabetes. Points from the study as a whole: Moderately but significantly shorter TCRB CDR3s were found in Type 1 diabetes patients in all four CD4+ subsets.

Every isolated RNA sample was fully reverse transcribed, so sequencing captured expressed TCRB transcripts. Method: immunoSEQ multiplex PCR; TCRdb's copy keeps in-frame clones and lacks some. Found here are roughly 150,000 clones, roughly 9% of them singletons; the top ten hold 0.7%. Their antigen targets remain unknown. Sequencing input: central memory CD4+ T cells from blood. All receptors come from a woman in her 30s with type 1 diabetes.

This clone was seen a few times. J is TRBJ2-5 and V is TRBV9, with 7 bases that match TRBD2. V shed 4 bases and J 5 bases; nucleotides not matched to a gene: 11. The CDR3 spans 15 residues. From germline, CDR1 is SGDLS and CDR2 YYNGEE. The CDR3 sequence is CASSPRLAGQETQYF. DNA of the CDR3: TGTGCCAGCAGCCCCCGACTAGCAGGGCAGGAGACCCAGTACTTC.

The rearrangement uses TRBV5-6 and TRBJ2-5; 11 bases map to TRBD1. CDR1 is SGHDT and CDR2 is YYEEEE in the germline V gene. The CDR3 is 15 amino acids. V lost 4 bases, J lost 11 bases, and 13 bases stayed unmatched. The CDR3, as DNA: TGTGCCAGCAGCATAAGATGGACAGGGGGCGAAGAGCAGTACTTC. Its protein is CASSIRWTGGEEQYF. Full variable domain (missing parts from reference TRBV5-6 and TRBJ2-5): DAGVTQSPTHLIKTRGQQVTLRCSPKSGHDTVSWYQQALGQGPQFIFQYYEEEERQRGNFPDRFSGHQFPNYSSELNVNALLLGDSALYLCASSIRWTGGEEQYFGPGTRLLVL.

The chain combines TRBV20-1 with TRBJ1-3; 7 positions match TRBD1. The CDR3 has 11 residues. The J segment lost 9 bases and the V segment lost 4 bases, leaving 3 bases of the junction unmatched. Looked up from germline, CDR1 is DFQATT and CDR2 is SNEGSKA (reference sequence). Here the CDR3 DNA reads TGCAGTGCTAAGACAGGGAGCACCATATATTTT. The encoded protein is CSAKTGSTIYF.

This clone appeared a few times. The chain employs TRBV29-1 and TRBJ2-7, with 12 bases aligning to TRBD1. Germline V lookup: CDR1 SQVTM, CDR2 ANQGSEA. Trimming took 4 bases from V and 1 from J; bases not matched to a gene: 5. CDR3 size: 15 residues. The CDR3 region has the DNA TGCAGCGTTGTTGGGACAGGGGGCGGTTCCTACGAGCAGTACTTC. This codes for CSVVGTGGGSYEQYF.

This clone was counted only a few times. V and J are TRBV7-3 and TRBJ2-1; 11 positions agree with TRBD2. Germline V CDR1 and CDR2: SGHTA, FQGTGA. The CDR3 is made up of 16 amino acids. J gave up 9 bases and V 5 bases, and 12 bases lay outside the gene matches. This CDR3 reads CASSQGGLAGGSEQFF. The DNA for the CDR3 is TGTGCCAGCAGCCAAGGGGGCCTAGCGGGAGGTAGTGAGCAGTTCTTC.

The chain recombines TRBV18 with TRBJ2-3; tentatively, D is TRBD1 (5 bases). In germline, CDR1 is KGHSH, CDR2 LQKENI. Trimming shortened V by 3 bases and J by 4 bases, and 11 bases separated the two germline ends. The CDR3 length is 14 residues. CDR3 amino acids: CASSPWGGADTQYF. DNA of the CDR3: TGTGCCAGCTCACCCTGGGGCGGCGCAGATACGCAGTATTTT.

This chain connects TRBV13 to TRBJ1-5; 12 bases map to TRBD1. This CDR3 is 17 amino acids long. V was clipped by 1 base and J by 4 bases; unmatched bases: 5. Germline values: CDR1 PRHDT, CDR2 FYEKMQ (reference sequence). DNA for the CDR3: TGTGCCAGCAGCTTAGCGGGACAGGGGGCTCGGAATCAGCCCCAGCATTTT. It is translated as CASSLAGQGARNQPQHF.

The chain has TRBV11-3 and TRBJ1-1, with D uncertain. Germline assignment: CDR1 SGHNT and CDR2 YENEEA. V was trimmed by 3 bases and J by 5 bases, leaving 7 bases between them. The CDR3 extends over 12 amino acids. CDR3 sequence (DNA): TGTGCCAGCAGCTTCCCCATGACTGAAGCTTTCTTT. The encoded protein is CASSFPMTEAFF.

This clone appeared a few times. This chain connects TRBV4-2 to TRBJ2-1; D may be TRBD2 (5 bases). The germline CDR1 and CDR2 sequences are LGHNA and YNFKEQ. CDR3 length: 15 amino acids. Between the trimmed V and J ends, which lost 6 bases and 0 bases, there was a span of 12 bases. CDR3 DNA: TGTGCCAGCAGTCGTAGCGCCAACTCCTACAATGAGCAGTTCTTC. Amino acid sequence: CASSRSANSYNEQFF.

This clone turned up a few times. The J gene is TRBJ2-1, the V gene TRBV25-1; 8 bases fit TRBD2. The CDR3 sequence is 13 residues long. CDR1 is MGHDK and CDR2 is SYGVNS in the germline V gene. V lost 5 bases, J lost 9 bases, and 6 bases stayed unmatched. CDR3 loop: CASSFGLAGEQFF. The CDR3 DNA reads TGTGCCAGCAGTTTCGGACTAGCTGGTGAGCAGTTCTTC.

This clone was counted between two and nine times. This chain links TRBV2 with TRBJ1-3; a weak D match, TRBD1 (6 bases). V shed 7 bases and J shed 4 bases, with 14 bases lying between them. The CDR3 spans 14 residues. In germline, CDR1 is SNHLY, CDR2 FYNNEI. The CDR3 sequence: CASKYRESGNTIYF. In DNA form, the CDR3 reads TGTGCCAGCAAATACAGGGAATCAGGAAACACCATATATTTT.

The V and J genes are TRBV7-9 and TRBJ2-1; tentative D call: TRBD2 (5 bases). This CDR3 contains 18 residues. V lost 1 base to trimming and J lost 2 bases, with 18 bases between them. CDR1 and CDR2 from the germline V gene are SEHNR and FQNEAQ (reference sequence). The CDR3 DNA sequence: TGTGCCAGCAGCTTAGGGATCCTCCGCGGGCATCCCTACAATGAGCAGTTCTTC. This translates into CASSLGILRGHPYNEQFF.

The CDR3 region is CASTTSGNHEQYF. CDR3 nucleotide sequence: TGTGCCAGCACCACTAGCGGTAACCACGAGCAGTACTTC. The chain joins TRBV2 to TRBJ2-7; 8 bases fit TRBD2. CDR1 is SNHLY and CDR2 is FYNNEI in the germline V gene. Unmatched junction bases numbered 7, after V lost 7 bases and J lost 5 bases. This CDR3 has 13 residues.

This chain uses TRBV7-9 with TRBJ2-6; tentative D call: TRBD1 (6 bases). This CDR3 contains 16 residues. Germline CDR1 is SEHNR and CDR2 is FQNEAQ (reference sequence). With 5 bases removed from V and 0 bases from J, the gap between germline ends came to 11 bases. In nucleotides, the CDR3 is TGTGCCAGCAGCGGACAGTTTTACTCTGGGGCCAACGTCCTGACTTTC. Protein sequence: CASSGQFYSGANVLTF.